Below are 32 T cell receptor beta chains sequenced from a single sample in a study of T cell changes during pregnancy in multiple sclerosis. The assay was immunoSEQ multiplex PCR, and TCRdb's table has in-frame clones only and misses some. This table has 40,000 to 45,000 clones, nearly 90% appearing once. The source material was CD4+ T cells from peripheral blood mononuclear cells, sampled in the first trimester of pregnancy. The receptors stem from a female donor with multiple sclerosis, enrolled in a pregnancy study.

CDR3 nucleotides: TGTGCCAGCAGCCAAGGGGGGCTAGCGGGAGACAATGAGCAGTTCTTC. As protein: CASSQGGLAGDNEQFF. The V call is TRBV4-2, the J call TRBJ2-1; 10 bases line up with TRBD2. V trimming: 1 base; J trimming: 5 bases; junction bases outside the gene matches: 5. This CDR3 has 16 residues. Germline assignment: CDR1 LGHNA and CDR2 YNFKEQ.

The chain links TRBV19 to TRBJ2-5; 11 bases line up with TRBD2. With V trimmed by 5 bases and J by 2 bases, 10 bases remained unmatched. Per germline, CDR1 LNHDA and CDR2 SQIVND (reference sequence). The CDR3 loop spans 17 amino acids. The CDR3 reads CASSDLLAGAGQETQYF. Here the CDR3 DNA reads TGTGCCAGTAGTGACTTACTAGCGGGAGCGGGGCAAGAGACCCAGTACTTC.

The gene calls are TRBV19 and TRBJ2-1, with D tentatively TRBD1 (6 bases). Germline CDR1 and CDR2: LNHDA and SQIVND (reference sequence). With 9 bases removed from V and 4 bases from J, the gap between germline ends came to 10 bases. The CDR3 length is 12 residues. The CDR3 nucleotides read TGTGCCAGCACGGACAGATACAATGAGCAGTTCTTC. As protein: CASTDRYNEQFF.

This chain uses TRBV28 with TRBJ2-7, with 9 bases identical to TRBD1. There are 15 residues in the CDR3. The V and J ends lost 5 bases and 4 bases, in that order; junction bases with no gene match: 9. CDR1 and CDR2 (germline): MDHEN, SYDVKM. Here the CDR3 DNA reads TGTGCCAGCAGTCGCCGCGGGACAGGGTCGTACGAGCAGTACTTC. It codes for CASSRRGTGSYEQYF. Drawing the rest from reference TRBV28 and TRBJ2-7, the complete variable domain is DVKVTQSSRYLVKRTGEKVFLECVQDMDHENMFWYRQDPGLGLRLIYFSYDVKMKEKGDIPEGYSVSREKKERFSLILESASTNQTSMYLCASSRRGTGSYEQYFGPGTRLTVT.

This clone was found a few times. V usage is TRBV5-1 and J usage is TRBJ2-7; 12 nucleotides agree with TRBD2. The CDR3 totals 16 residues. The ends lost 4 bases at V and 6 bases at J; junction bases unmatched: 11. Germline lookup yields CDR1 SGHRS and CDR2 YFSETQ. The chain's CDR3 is CASSLQTSGRSGEQYF. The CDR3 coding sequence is TGCGCCAGCAGCCTTCAGACTAGCGGGAGATCTGGCGAGCAGTACTTC.

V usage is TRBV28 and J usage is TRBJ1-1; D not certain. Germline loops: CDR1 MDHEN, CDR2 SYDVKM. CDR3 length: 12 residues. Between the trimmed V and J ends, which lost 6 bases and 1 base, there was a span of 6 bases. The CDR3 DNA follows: TGTGCCAGCAGGCGCCCGAACACTGAAGCTTTCTTT. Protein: CASRRPNTEAFF.

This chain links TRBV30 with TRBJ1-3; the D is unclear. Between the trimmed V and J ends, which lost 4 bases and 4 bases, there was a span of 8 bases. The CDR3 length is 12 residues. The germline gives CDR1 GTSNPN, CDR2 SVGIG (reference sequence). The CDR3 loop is CAWTVKGNTIYF. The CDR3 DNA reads TGTGCCTGGACAGTTAAGGGAAACACCATATATTTT.

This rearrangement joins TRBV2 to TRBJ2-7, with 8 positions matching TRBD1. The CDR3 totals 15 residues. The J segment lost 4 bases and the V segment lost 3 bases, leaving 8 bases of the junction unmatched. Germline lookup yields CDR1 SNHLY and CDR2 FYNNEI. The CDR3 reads CASSERQGAFYEQYF. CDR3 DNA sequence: TGTGCCAGCAGTGAGCGGCAGGGGGCATTTTACGAGCAGTACTTC.

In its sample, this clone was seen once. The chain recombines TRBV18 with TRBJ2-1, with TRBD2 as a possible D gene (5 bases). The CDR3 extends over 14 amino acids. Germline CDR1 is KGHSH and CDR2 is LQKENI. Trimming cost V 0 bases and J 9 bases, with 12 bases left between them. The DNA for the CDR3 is TGTGCCAGCTCACCACCTGACGGGAACGGTGAGCAGTTCTTC. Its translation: CASSPPDGNGEQFF.

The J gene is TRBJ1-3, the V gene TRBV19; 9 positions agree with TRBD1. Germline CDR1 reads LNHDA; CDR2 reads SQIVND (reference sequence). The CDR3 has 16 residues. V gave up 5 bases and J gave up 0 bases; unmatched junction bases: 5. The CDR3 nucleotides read TGTGCCAGTAGTGTGGGACAGGGAAGCTCTGGAAACACCATATATTTT. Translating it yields CASSVGQGSSGNTIYF.

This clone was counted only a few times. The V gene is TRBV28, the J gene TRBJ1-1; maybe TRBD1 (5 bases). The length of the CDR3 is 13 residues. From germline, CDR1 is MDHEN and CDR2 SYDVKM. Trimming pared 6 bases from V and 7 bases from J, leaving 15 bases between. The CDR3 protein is CASRGQGPLEAFF. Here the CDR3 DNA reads TGTGCCAGCAGAGGTCAGGGTCCACTTGAAGCTTTCTTT.

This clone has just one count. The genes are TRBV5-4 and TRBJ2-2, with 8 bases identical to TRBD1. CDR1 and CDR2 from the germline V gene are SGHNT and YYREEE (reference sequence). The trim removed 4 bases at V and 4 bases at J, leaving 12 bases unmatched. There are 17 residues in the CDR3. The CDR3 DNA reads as TGTGCCAGCAGCCTTCCTCGTGGGACAGGCCGCACCGGGGAGCTGTTTTTT. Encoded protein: CASSLPRGTGRTGELFF.

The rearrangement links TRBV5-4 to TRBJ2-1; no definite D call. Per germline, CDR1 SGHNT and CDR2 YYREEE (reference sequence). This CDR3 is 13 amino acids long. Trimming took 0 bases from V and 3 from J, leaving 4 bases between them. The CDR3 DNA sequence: TGTGCCAGCAGCTTGGCCCACTACAATGAGCAGTTCTTC. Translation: CASSLAHYNEQFF.

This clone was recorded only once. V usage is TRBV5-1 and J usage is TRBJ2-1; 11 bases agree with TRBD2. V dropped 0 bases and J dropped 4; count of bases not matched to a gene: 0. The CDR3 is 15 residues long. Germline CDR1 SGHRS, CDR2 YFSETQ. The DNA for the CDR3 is TGCGCCAGCAGCTTGGCTAGCGGGGGGTACAATGAGCAGTTCTTC. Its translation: CASSLASGGYNEQFF.

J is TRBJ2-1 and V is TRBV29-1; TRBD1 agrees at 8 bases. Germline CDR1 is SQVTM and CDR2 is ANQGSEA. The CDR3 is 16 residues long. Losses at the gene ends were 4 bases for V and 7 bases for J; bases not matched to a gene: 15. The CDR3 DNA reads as TGCAGCGTTGTCCGGACAGGGAAGAGGACGGGGAATGAGCAGTTCTTC. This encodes CSVVRTGKRTGNEQFF.

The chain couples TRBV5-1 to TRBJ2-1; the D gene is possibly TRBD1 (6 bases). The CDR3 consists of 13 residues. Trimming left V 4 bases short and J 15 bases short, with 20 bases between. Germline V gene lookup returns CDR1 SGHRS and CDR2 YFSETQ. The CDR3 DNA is TGCGCCAGCAGCGAACCGGGACACCCTATCGGGTTCTTC. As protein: CASSEPGHPIGFF.

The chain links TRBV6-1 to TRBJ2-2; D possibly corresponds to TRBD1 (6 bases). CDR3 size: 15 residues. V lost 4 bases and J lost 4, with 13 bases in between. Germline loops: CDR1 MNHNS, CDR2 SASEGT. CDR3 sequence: CASSGGHPGTGELFF. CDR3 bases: TGTGCCAGCAGTGGGGGACACCCGGGCACCGGGGAGCTGTTTTTT.

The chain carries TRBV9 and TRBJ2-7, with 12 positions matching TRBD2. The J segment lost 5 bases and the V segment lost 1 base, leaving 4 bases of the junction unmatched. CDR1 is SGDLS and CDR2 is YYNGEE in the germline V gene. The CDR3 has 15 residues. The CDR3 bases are TGTGCCAGCAGCGTAACAGGACTAGCGGGACACGAGCAGTACTTC. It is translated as CASSVTGLAGHEQYF.

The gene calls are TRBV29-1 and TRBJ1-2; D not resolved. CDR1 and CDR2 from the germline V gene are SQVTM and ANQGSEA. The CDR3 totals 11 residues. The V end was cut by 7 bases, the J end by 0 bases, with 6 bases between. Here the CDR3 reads CSAVTNYGYTF. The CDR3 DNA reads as TGCAGCGCGGTTACTAACTATGGCTACACCTTC.

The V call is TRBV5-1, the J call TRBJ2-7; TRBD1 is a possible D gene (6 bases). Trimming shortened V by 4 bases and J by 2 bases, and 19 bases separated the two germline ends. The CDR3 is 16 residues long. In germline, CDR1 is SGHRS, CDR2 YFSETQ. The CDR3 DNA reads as TGCGCCAGCAGCCCCCTCCAGTCCGCAGGGGCCTACGAGCAGTACTTC. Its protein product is CASSPLQSAGAYEQYF.

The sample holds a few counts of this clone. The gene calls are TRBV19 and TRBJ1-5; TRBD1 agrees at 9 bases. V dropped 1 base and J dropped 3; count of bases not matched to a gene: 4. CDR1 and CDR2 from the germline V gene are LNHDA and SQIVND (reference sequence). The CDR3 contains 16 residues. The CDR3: CASSIARTGANQPQHF. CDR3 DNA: TGTGCCAGTAGTATAGCCCGGACAGGGGCCAATCAGCCCCAGCATTTT. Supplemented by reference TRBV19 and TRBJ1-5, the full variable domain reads DGGITQSPKYLFRKEGQNVTLSCEQNLNHDAMYWYRQDPGQGLRLIYYSQIVNDFQKGDIAEGYSVSREKKESFPLTVTSAQKNPTAFYLCASSIARTGANQPQHFGDGTRLSIL.

The CDR3 reads CASRTGLGGYTF. CDR3 nucleotide sequence: TGTGCCAGCAGAACAGGGTTGGGTGGCTACACCTTC. The chain employs TRBV28 and TRBJ1-2; tentatively, D is TRBD1 (6 bases). CDR3 length: 12 amino acids. Germline lookup yields CDR1 MDHEN and CDR2 SYDVKM. V dropped 6 bases and J dropped 7 bases, with 12 bases sitting between them.

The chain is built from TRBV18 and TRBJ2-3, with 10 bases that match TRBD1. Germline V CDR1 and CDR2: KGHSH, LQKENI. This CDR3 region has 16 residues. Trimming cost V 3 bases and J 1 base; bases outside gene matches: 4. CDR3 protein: CASSPFGTGGTDTQYF. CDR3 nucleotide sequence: TGTGCCAGCTCACCCTTCGGGACAGGGGGCACAGATACGCAGTATTTT.

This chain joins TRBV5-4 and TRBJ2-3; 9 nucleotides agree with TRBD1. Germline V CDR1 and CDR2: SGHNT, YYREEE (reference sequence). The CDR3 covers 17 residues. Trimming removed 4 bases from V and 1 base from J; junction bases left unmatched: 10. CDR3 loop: CASSPGQGLFRTDTQYF. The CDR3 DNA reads TGTGCCAGCAGCCCGGGACAGGGCCTATTCCGCACAGATACGCAGTATTTT.

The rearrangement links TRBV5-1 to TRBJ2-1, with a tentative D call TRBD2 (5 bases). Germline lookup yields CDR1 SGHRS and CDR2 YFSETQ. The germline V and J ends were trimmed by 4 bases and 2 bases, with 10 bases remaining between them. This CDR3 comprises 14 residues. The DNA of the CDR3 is TGCGCCAGCAGCCCGGAGGTAGCCTACAATGAGCAGTTCTTC. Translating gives CASSPEVAYNEQFF.

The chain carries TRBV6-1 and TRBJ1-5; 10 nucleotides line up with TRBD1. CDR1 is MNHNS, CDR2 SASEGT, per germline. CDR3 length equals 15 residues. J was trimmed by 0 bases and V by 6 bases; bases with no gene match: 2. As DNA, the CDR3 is TGTGCCAGCAGCGGACAGGGGGATAGCAATCAGCCCCAGCATTTT. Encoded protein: CASSGQGDSNQPQHF.

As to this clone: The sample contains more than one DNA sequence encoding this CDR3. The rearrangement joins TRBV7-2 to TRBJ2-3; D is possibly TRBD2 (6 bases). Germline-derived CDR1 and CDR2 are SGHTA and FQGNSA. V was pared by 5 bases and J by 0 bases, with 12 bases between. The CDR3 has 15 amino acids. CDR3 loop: CASSPPSGSTDTQYF. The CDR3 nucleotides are TGTGCCAGCAGCCCCCCCAGCGGGAGCACAGATACGCAGTATTTT. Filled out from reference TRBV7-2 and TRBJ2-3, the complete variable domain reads GAGVSQSPSNKVTEKGKDVELRCDPISGHTALYWYRQSLGQGLEFLIYFQGNSAPDKSGLPSDRFSAERTGGSVSTLTIQRTQQEDSAVYLCASSPPSGSTDTQYFGPGTRLTVL.

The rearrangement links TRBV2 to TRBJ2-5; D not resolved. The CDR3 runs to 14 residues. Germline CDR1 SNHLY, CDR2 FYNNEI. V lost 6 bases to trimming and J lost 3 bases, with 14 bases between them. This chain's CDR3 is CASRGGGNKETQYF. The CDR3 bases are TGTGCCAGCAGGGGTGGCGGTAACAAAGAGACCCAGTACTTC.

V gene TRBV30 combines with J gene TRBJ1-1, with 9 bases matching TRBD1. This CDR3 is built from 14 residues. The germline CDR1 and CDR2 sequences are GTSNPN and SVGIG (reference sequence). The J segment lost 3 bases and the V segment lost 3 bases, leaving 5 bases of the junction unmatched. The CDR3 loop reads CAWRGGQGHTEAFF. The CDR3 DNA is TGTGCCTGGAGGGGGGGACAGGGTCACACTGAAGCTTTCTTT. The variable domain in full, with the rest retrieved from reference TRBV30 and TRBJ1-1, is SQTIHQWPATLVQPVGSPLSLECTVEGTSNPNLYWYRQAAGRGLQLLFYSVGIGQISSEVPQNLSASRPQDRQFILSSKKLLLSDSGFYLCAWRGGQGHTEAFFGQGTRLTVV.

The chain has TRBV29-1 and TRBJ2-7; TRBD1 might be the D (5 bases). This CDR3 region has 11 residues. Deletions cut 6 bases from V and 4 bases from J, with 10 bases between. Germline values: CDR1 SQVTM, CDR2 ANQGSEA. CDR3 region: CSVRQQYEQYF. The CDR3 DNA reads TGCAGCGTCCGACAGCAGTACGAGCAGTACTTC.

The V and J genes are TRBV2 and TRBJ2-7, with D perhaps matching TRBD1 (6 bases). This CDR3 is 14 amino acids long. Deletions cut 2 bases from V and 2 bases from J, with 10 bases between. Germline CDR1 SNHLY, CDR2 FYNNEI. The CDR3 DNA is TGTGCCAGCAGTGAATTGGACAGCCCCTACGAGCAGTACTTC. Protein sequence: CASSELDSPYEQYF.

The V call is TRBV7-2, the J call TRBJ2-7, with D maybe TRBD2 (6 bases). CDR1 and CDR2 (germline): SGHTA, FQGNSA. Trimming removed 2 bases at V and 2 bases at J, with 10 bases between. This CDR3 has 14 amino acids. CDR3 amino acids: CASSLHGGPYEQYF. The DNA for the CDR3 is TGTGCCAGCAGCTTACACGGGGGACCCTACGAGCAGTACTTC.